This T cell receptor beta chain was documented in a study of cytomegalovirus exposure and HLA in healthy donors. Overall study results and limits: Generally TCR sequences proved uncommon, though certain public TCRs appeared in numerous donors. Among the sequence variants, a highly shared cluster was likely an artifact of sequencing. A later analysis found common viral pathogens apparently linked to several of the most significant clusters.

This CDR3 region has 13 residues. V lost 7 bases, J lost 3 bases, and 13 bases lay in between. Germline CDR1 MNHEY, CDR2 SVGAGI. This clone came up once. Its antigen is unidentified. PCR used 60 Vbeta primers and 13 Jbeta primers. Sequencing was performed with immunoSEQ multiplex PCR; in TCRdb, only in-frame clones are kept and a portion is missing. The data contain fewer than 45,000 clones, almost 70% of them seen just once; the ten biggest clones take up 3% to 4.5%. Source material: PBMCs. The source of this sequence is a man aged 35 to 55 in good health and CMV-seronegative. This chain connects TRBV6-5 to TRBJ2-7, with D tentatively TRBD2 (5 bases). The CDR3 DNA follows: TGTGCCAGCACTGGCGGGTCCTACTACGAGCAGTACTTC. This sequence encodes CASTGGSYYEQYF.